The next 32 T cell receptor beta chains were all read from a single sample in a study of blood T cell repertoires in COVID-19. Only in-frame clones appear in the TCRdb table, and some are missing; sequencing was by immunoSEQ multiplex PCR. The data show 50,000 to 60,000 clones, roughly 86% seen once. Sequencing was performed on peripheral blood. All receptors come from a human donor with active COVID-19. The donor label of this sample is uncertain.

The chain couples TRBV5-1 to TRBJ2-1; 8 bases match TRBD2. CDR1 SGHRS and CDR2 YFSETQ come from the germline V gene. The CDR3 length is 16 residues. V dropped 2 bases and J dropped 0; count of bases not matched to a gene: 4. CDR3 sequence: CASSFSGISSYNEQFF. In DNA, the CDR3 is TGCGCCAGCAGCTTTAGCGGGATTAGCTCCTACAATGAGCAGTTCTTC.

This chain links TRBV5-1 with TRBJ2-4, with D perhaps TRBD2 (6 bases). Germline assignment: CDR1 SGHRS and CDR2 YFSETQ. The CDR3 is made up of 14 amino acids. V was trimmed by 4 bases and J by 5 bases, leaving 13 bases between them. CDR3 nucleotide sequence: TGCGCCAGCAGCAGGACGGGACTTCAAAACATTCAGTACTTC. Protein: CASSRTGLQNIQYF.

The table lists this clone with a count of one. The same CDR3 arises from other DNA sequences in this sample as well. V and J are TRBV2 and TRBJ2-5, with 9 bases aligning to TRBD1. Germline-derived CDR1 and CDR2 are SNHLY and FYNNEI. V shed 6 bases, J shed 5 bases, and the junction held 1 base outside the gene matches. This CDR3 has 12 residues. The CDR3 nucleotides are TGTGCCAGCAGGGACAGGGGCGAGACCCAGTACTTC. Its protein is CASRDRGETQYF. Together with reference TRBV2 and TRBJ2-5, the CDR3 gives the full variable domain: EPEVTQTPSHQVTQMGQEVILRCVPISNHLYFYWYRQILGQKVEFLVSFYNNEISEKSEIFDDQFSVERPDGSNFTLKIRSTKLEDSAMYFCASRDRGETQYFGPGTRLLVL.

The chain links TRBV10-3 to TRBJ1-2; TRBD1 agrees at 10 bases. The CDR3 is 16 residues long. Germline trimming cut 3 bases from V and 4 bases from J; bases unmatched to any gene: 8. Germline CDR1 and CDR2: ENHRY and SYGVKD. The CDR3 protein is CAISDRQGALSYGYTF. Written as DNA, the CDR3 is TGTGCCATCAGTGACCGACAGGGGGCCCTAAGCTATGGCTACACCTTC.

This clone was seen a few times. This chain links TRBV5-5 with TRBJ2-7; 8 bases agree with TRBD1. Trimming at V came to 2 bases and at J to 2 bases, leaving 3 bases not matched to a gene. CDR1 and CDR2 (germline): SGHKS, YYEKEE (reference sequence). The CDR3 runs 14 residues. The CDR3 nucleotides are TGTGCCAGCAGCTTTAGGACAGGGACCTACGAGCAGTACTTC. Its translation is CASSFRTGTYEQYF.

This chain connects TRBV19 to TRBJ2-2; TRBD2 matches at 9 bases. The CDR3 runs 15 residues. Germline V gives CDR1 LNHDA, CDR2 SQIVND (reference sequence). V was clipped by 3 bases and J by 5 bases; unmatched bases: 4. The DNA for the CDR3 is TGTGCCAGTAGTATCCTAGCGGGACTTACCGGGGAGCTGTTTTTT. Protein product: CASSILAGLTGELFF.

The chain employs TRBV28 and TRBJ1-3; perhaps TRBD1 as D (6 bases). From germline, CDR1 is MDHEN and CDR2 SYDVKM. CDR3 length: 17 residues. V was cut by 0 bases and J by 0 bases, with 12 bases left in between. CDR3: CASSLWGASNSGNTIYF. CDR3 in DNA: TGTGCCAGCAGTTTATGGGGGGCCTCAAACTCTGGAAACACCATATATTTT. The full variable domain, with the rest looked up from reference TRBV28 and TRBJ1-3, is DVKVTQSSRYLVKRTGEKVFLECVQDMDHENMFWYRQDPGLGLRLIYFSYDVKMKEKGDIPEGYSVSREKKERFSLILESASTNQTSMYLCASSLWGASNSGNTIYFGEGSWLTVV.

This chain connects TRBV3-1 (or the pseudogene TRBV3-2) to TRBJ1-6; perhaps TRBD1 as D (5 bases). V was shortened by 0 bases and J by 2 bases, with 11 bases between the two germline ends. The CDR3 covers 17 residues. Germline assignment: CDR1 LGHDT and CDR2 YNNKEL (reference sequence). In nucleotides, the CDR3 is TGTGCCAGCAGCCAAGAATCCGGGGGTGCCTATAATTCACCCCTCCACTTT. Protein sequence: CASSQESGGAYNSPLHF.

CDR3 sequence reads: CASSFGTGAEQYF. CDR3 sequence (DNA): TGTGCCAGCAGCTTTGGGACAGGGGCCGAGCAGTACTTC. This sequence joins TRBV13 and TRBJ2-7, with 10 nucleotides matching TRBD1. The CDR3 has 13 amino acids. The ends lost 3 bases at V and 6 bases at J; junction bases unmatched: 2. Germline CDR1 is PRHDT and CDR2 is FYEKMQ (reference sequence).

The chain joins TRBV19 to TRBJ2-1; no clear D gene. Germline values: CDR1 LNHDA, CDR2 SQIVND (reference sequence). Trimming removed 3 bases from V and 4 bases from J, with 13 bases in between. The CDR3 covers 15 residues. The CDR3 protein is CASSMFAETYNEQFF. The DNA for the CDR3 is TGTGCCAGTAGTATGTTTGCGGAAACATACAATGAGCAGTTCTTC.

This clone was detected a few times. The chain has TRBV6-6 and TRBJ2-7; tentatively, D is TRBD1 (7 bases). The germline CDR1 and CDR2 sequences are MNHNY and SVGAGI (reference sequence). The CDR3 has 15 amino acids. Deletions cut 0 bases from V and 5 bases from J, with 14 bases between. The CDR3 protein is CASSYSPRGAHEQYF. DNA for the CDR3: TGTGCCAGCAGTTACTCCCCCAGGGGGGCCCACGAGCAGTACTTC.

The V call is TRBV7-6, the J call TRBJ2-5; D is uncertain. Germline loops: CDR1 SGHVS, CDR2 FNYEAQ. V lost 2 bases and J lost 1, with 11 bases in between. The CDR3 totals 15 residues. The CDR3 reads CASSLLDLGQETQYF. The CDR3 coding sequence is TGTGCCAGCAGCTTATTAGACTTAGGCCAAGAGACCCAGTACTTC.

V is TRBV19 and J is TRBJ2-6, with a possible D match to TRBD2 (6 bases). CDR1 and CDR2 (germline): LNHDA, SQIVND (reference sequence). Trimming cost V 5 bases and J 4 bases, with 18 bases left between them. The CDR3 runs to 17 residues. The CDR3 reads CASSYGTGALGANVLTF. The CDR3, as DNA: TGTGCCAGTAGTTACGGGACGGGAGCTCTCGGGGCCAACGTCCTGACTTTC.

The rearrangement links TRBV28 to TRBJ1-2; D might be TRBD1 (5 bases). The V gene's germline CDR1 is MDHEN and CDR2 SYDVKM. V lost 8 bases to trimming and J lost 1 base, with 11 bases between them. This CDR3 region has 13 residues. As DNA, the CDR3 is TGTGCCAGCGGAACGGGGGGTAACTATGGCTACACCTTC. It encodes CASGTGGNYGYTF.

V usage is TRBV15 and J usage is TRBJ1-2; unclear D gene. CDR1 is LNHNV, CDR2 YYDKDF, per germline (reference sequence). V lost 1 base and J 4 bases, leaving 10 bases between the germline ends. This CDR3 region has 14 residues. CDR3 nucleotide sequence: TGTGCCACCAGCAGAGGAGGGCTGGGCTATGGCTACACCTTC. Translated, it gives CATSRGGLGYGYTF.

The J gene is TRBJ2-7, the V gene TRBV2, with D maybe TRBD2 (5 bases). The CDR3 has 12 amino acids. V lost 6 bases and J lost 3, with 9 bases in between. Germline-derived CDR1 and CDR2 are SNHLY and FYNNEI. CDR3: CASRLAGYEQYF. For the CDR3, the DNA is TGTGCCAGCAGGTTGGCGGGCTACGAGCAGTACTTC.

The genes are TRBV6-8 and TRBJ1-3; no firm D call. The CDR3 contains 14 residues. Germline CDR1 is MNHGY and CDR2 is SAAAGT. V dropped 7 bases and J dropped 7 bases, with 17 bases sitting between them. CDR3 sequence (DNA): TGTGCCAGCAACTGCTGCGGGAGTTTTAACACCATATATTTT. Translation: CASNCCGSFNTIYF.

This sequence joins TRBV28 and TRBJ2-7; unclear D gene. V was trimmed by 6 bases and J by 0 bases, leaving 9 bases between them. Per the germline V gene, CDR1 is MDHEN and CDR2 is SYDVKM. The CDR3 has 13 residues. The CDR3 sequence: CASSPGSSYEQYF. As DNA, the CDR3 is TGTGCCAGCAGCCCGGGTAGCTCCTACGAGCAGTACTTC.

The genes are TRBV5-1 and TRBJ1-5; D unclear. With 2 bases removed from V and 4 bases from J, the gap between germline ends came to 7 bases. This CDR3 spans 13 amino acids. Germline V lookup: CDR1 SGHRS, CDR2 YFSETQ. CDR3 in amino acids: CASSFDGNQPQHF. The CDR3 nucleotides are TGCGCCAGCAGCTTTGACGGGAATCAGCCCCAGCATTTT.

J is TRBJ1-2 and V is TRBV29-1; D possibly corresponds to TRBD1 (6 bases). The ends were cut back, 8 bases at V and 8 bases at J, with 27 bases in the middle. Per the germline V gene, CDR1 is SQVTM and CDR2 is ANQGSEA. This CDR3 comprises 15 residues. This CDR3 is CSTRRGARFRGGYTF. The CDR3 DNA follows: TGCAGCACCCGGCGGGGGGCGCGGTTTCGGGGCGGCTACACCTTC.

This sequence joins TRBV6-6 and TRBJ1-2; 8 bases agree with TRBD1. This CDR3 has 16 amino acids. V trimming: 6 bases; J trimming: 1 base; junction bases outside the gene matches: 10. Germline V lookup: CDR1 MNHNY, CDR2 SVGAGI (reference sequence). DNA of the CDR3: TGTGCCAGCAGACCCCGGGACAGGCAGAATAACTATGGCTACACCTTC. Protein product: CASRPRDRQNNYGYTF.

The chain combines TRBV5-1 with TRBJ1-2; 9 bases are shared with TRBD1. Looked up from germline, CDR1 is SGHRS and CDR2 is YFSETQ. The V and J ends lost 4 bases and 4 bases, in that order; junction bases with no gene match: 11. The CDR3 is made up of 16 amino acids. CDR3 sequence: CASSAAEGQGTYGYTF. CDR3 coding DNA: TGCGCCAGCAGCGCAGCTGAGGGACAGGGAACCTATGGCTACACCTTC.

The chain recombines TRBV10-3 with TRBJ1-5; weak D call: TRBD1 (5 bases). The CDR3 runs 14 residues. With 0 bases removed from V and 6 bases from J, the gap between germline ends came to 9 bases. The germline V gene has CDR1 ENHRY and CDR2 SYGVKD. DNA for the CDR3: TGTGCCATCAGTGAGTCGGGGGGATTTCAGCCCCAGCATTTT. Translated, it gives CAISESGGFQPQHF.

V and J are TRBV7-2 and TRBJ2-7, with D maybe TRBD1 (7 bases). This CDR3 spans 15 amino acids. Trimming left V 4 bases short and J 0 bases short, with 13 bases between. The V gene's germline CDR1 is SGHTA and CDR2 FQGNSA. CDR3 DNA sequence: TGTGCCAGCAGCTACCAGGGGGGACCCTCCTACGAGCAGTACTTC. Translated, it gives CASSYQGGPSYEQYF.

The chain joins TRBV5-6 to TRBJ2-7; 7 bases agree with TRBD1. Germline CDR1 reads SGHDT; CDR2 reads YYEEEE. V lost 1 base, J lost 7 bases, and 5 bases stayed unmatched. The CDR3 is made up of 13 amino acids. CDR3: CASSLMTGWEQYF. CDR3 DNA sequence: TGTGCCAGCAGCTTGATGACAGGGTGGGAGCAGTACTTC.

The CDR3, as DNA: TGTGCCACCAGCAGAGAAAAGGTGACAGGGTGGCAGCCCCAGCATTTT. Residues: CATSREKVTGWQPQHF. The genes are TRBV15 and TRBJ1-5, with 7 bases lining up with TRBD1. Germline values: CDR1 LNHNV, CDR2 YYDKDF (reference sequence). The ends lost 0 bases at V and 7 bases at J; junction bases unmatched: 9. This CDR3 is 16 amino acids long.

This clone was picked up a small number of times. The chain combines TRBV2 with TRBJ1-2; D call uncertain. V dropped 7 bases and J dropped 4 bases, with 10 bases sitting between them. Germline assignment: CDR1 SNHLY and CDR2 FYNNEI. This CDR3 region has 12 residues. The CDR3 loop is CASNMRLYGYTF. The DNA of the CDR3 is TGTGCCAGCAATATGCGACTCTATGGCTACACCTTC.

The CDR3 coding sequence is TGTGCCAGCAGCTTTAGCGGGGCTCGTGTCGGGGAGCTGTTTTTT. Protein product: CASSFSGARVGELFF. This rearrangement joins TRBV13 to TRBJ2-2, with 8 bases identical to TRBD2. Trimming cost V 3 bases and J 7 bases; bases outside gene matches: 7. CDR3 size: 15 residues. Germline assignment: CDR1 PRHDT and CDR2 FYEKMQ (reference sequence).

V usage is TRBV29-1 and J usage is TRBJ1-5; D gene uncertain. Trimming took off 7 bases at V and 6 bases at J, with 13 bases between the two ends. Germline CDR1 is SQVTM and CDR2 is ANQGSEA. CDR3 length: 12 residues. In nucleotides, the CDR3 is TGCAGCGCGCGATCCGGGAGTCAGCCCCAGCATTTT. This gives the protein CSARSGSQPQHF.

V usage is TRBV16 and J usage is TRBJ2-3; 10 bases fit TRBD1. CDR1 is KGHSY and CDR2 is FQNENV in the germline V gene. Unmatched junction bases numbered 2, after V lost 0 bases and J lost 5 bases. This CDR3 has 15 amino acids. The CDR3 DNA reads TGTGCCAGCAGCCAATCCGGGACAGGGGAAGATACGCAGTATTTT. It specifies CASSQSGTGEDTQYF.

This clone was counted between two and nine times. This chain uses TRBV29-1 with TRBJ1-5; 9 nucleotides align to TRBD1. The V gene end was trimmed by 6 bases and the J gene end by 6 bases; junction bases not matched to a gene: 6. Germline lookup yields CDR1 SQVTM and CDR2 ANQGSEA. CDR3 length equals 13 residues. CDR3 loop: CSVQQGASQPQHF. The DNA of the CDR3 is TGCAGCGTGCAACAGGGGGCAAGTCAGCCCCAGCATTTT.

The chain couples TRBV14 to TRBJ2-1; D gene uncertain. Trimming removed 6 bases at V and 6 bases at J, with 6 bases between. This CDR3 contains 11 residues. CDR1 and CDR2 (germline): SGHDN, FVKESK. Written as DNA, the CDR3 is TGTGCCAGCAGTTTAGTCAATGAGCAGTTCTTC. This codes for CASSLVNEQFF.